These T cell receptor beta chains were read from a single sample in a study of CD8 T cells in Susac syndrome. TCRdb recomputed calls from the immunoSEQ multiplex PCR reads with MiXCR, one row per CDR3 protein. The repertoire holds about 130,000 distinct CDR3 sequences, with around 94% as singletons. The material sequenced was CD4+ T cells from PBMCs. The origin of the receptors is a human donor in good health. The conserved cysteine and the conserved F or W are not part of the CDR3 here.

11 TRBJ2-7 TRBV3-1 ASSQDTTPPQY
11 TRBJ1-4 TRBV20-1 SASVTIGEKLF
16 TRBJ2-5 TRBV7-2 ASSPGLAGGGSQETQY
14 TRBJ2-5 TRBV7-2 ASSLARGRAEETQY
14 TRBJ2-1 TRBV6-2/TRBV6-3 ASSYTGLASYNEQF
12 TRBJ1-1 TRBV29-1 SVEELGRNTEAF
9 TRBJ2-3 TRBV2 ANSEVDTQY
10 TRBJ2-3 TRBV7-8 ASRKDSMMQY
13 TRBJ2-6 TRBV20-1 ALLTQGTWANVLT
12 TRBJ2-5 TRBV20-1 SARLAGVSETQY
9 TRBJ2-5 TRBV29-1 SVSLSETQY
14 TRBJ2-2 TRBV5-1 ASSLASETNTGELF
10 TRBJ2-7 TRBV29-1 SVGTGEGEQY
13 TRBJ1-2 TRBV2 ASSENEGAFGGYT
11 TRBJ2-1 TRBV6-4 ASSPGPYNEQF
14 TRBJ2-7 TRBV6-6 ASSGLLGQGLGEQY
13 TRBJ2-3 TRBV7-2 ASSALGGAPDTQY
16 TRBJ2-2 TRBV11-2 ASSLDRWRATNTGELF
12 TRBJ1-1 TRBV19 ASTRSGGNTEAF
13 TRBJ2-3 TRBV7-9 ASSPRATGTDTQY
13 TRBJ2-1 TRBV6-6 ASSRLAGGSNEQF
13 TRBJ2-5 TRBV5-1 ASSFAGTAQETQY
14 TRBJ2-2 TRBV6-1 ASSLRTELHTGELF
14 TRBJ2-2 TRBV29-1 SVGQGPQPNTGELF
12 TRBJ1-2 TRBV19 ASSSGDRGYGYT
14 TRBJ2-7 TRBV4-1 ASSQGRPGGRYEQY
10 TRBJ1-2 TRBV29-1 SVVFRNYGYA
12 TRBJ1-4 TRBV2 ASSRDRVDEKLF
13 TRBJ1-5 TRBV6-2/TRBV6-3 ASSYPGLSNQPQH
12 TRBJ1-1 TRBV6-5 ASSRDRGQLEAF
13 TRBJ1-5 TRBV4-1 ASSQTGHVNQPQH
12 TRBJ2-2 TRBV5-1 ASSRGQATGELF
9 TRBJ1-1 TRBV30 AWSVSQLAF
10 TRBJ2-6 TRBV18 ASSREINVLT
10 TRBJ1-2 TRBV7-8 ASSFRGDGYT
10 TRBJ2-5 TRBV5-1 ASSLNPATQY
12 TRBJ2-7 TRBV29-1 SVAGQGASYEQY